The next 30 T cell receptor beta chains were all read from a single sample in a study of T cells in Graves' hyperthyroidism and ophthalmopathy. Amplification of TCR beta CDR3 regions was performed using RNA transcripts as template. HTBI primers were the set used in a first-round RT-PCR of the TCR CDR3. Each CDR3 protein gets one entry after TCRdb re-called the multiplex PCR reads with MiXCR. The top ten hold 25% to 30% of the sample, which has over 350,000 distinct CDR3 sequences, about an eighth seen once. Source material: blood. Receptor source: a man in his fifties or sixties with Graves' ophthalmopathy.

In this sample, this clonotype turned up many times. This chain links TRBV29-1 with TRBJ1-1, with D uncertain. The CDR3 runs 13 residues. Trimming took off 4 bases at V and 1 base at J, with 10 bases between the two ends. The V gene's germline CDR1 is SQVTM and CDR2 ANQGSEA. This chain's CDR3 is CSVVRFTNTEAFF. The DNA for the CDR3 is TGCAGCGTTGTAAGGTTTACGAACACTGAAGCTTTCTTT.

The rearrangement joins TRBV29-1 to TRBJ2-1; maybe TRBD1 (5 bases). CDR3 size: 14 residues. Germline assignment: CDR1 SQVTM and CDR2 ANQGSEA. V was clipped by 6 bases and J by 0 bases, with 12 bases between them. CDR3: CSVGRLSSYNEQFF. The CDR3 coding sequence is TGCAGCGTGGGGCGGCTAAGCTCCTACAATGAGCAGTTCTTC.

Details on this clonotype: Possible read error: a much larger clone is one base away. V usage is TRBV20-1 and J usage is TRBJ2-1; 7 bases agree with TRBD2. CDR1 is DFQATT and CDR2 is SNEGSKA in the germline V gene (reference sequence). The CDR3 spans 14 residues. V was clipped by 5 bases and J by 6 bases; unmatched bases: 10. The CDR3 is CSALDYSGGNEQFF. The CDR3 coding sequence is TGCAGTGCTCTAGACTACTCGGGAGGCAATGAGCAGTTCTTC.

With respect to this clonotype: A read error is possible here, since a much larger clone lies one base away. The chain has TRBV20-1 and TRBJ1-4, with D perhaps TRBD1 (6 bases). Germline CDR1 and CDR2: DFQATT and SNEGSKA (reference sequence). The CDR3 covers 14 residues. The CDR3 DNA follows: TGCAGTGCCCTTCCGGGGGACACCAATGAAAGACTGTTTTTT. Its protein product is CSALPGDTNERLFF.

The V and J genes are TRBV12-3 or TRBV12-4 and TRBJ2-2; no clear D gene. V was clipped by 6 bases and J by 4 bases, with 9 bases between them. The CDR3 is 13 residues long. The CDR3 DNA sequence: TGTGCCAGCAGCAAAGAACTCACCGGGGAGCTGTTTTTT. It specifies CASSKELTGELFF.

This clonotype showed up many times. This chain joins TRBV9 and TRBJ2-1, with D possibly being TRBD2 (6 bases). Germline V CDR1 and CDR2: SGDLS, YYNGEE. This CDR3 region has 15 residues. V was shortened by 0 bases and J by 3 bases, with 10 bases between the two germline ends. The CDR3: CASSVAGENYNEQFF. In DNA, the CDR3 is TGTGCCAGCAGCGTAGCGGGAGAGAACTACAATGAGCAGTTCTTC.

The V call is TRBV27, the J call TRBJ2-5; a possible D gene is TRBD2 (5 bases). Germline loops: CDR1 MNHEY, CDR2 SMNVEV (reference sequence). Trimming shortened V by 7 bases and J by 4 bases, and 10 bases separated the two germline ends. The CDR3 runs to 12 residues. The CDR3 region has the DNA TGTGCCAGCACCGATGCGGGAGAGACCCAGTACTTC. It specifies CASTDAGETQYF.

This clonotype was counted many times. The chain recombines TRBV14 with TRBJ1-4; D is possibly TRBD1 (5 bases). CDR1 SGHDN and CDR2 FVKESK come from the germline V gene. With 1 base removed from V and 8 bases from J, the gap between germline ends came to 14 bases. This CDR3 contains 15 residues. The CDR3: CASSQVTVWGEKLFF. As DNA, the CDR3 is TGTGCCAGCAGCCAAGTTACGGTCTGGGGGGAAAAACTGTTTTTT.

This clonotype was recorded at least ten times. V and J are TRBV3-1 and TRBJ2-1, with 10 bases fitting TRBD2. The CDR3 sequence is 16 residues long. V was clipped by 1 base and J by 2 bases; unmatched bases: 2. The germline gives CDR1 LGHDT, CDR2 YNNKEL (reference sequence). DNA for the CDR3: TGTGCCAGCAGCCAAGGTGGGACTAGCGCCTACAATGAGCAGTTCTTC. Its protein product is CASSQGGTSAYNEQFF.

This clonotype showed up many times. The V and J genes are TRBV27 and TRBJ2-7, with D uncertain. CDR1 and CDR2 (germline): MNHEY, SMNVEV (reference sequence). With 6 bases removed from V and 2 bases from J, the gap between germline ends came to 14 bases. The CDR3 has 14 amino acids. CDR3 amino acids: CASRRLGRTYEQYF. The CDR3 region has the DNA TGTGCCAGCAGAAGACTCGGACGGACCTACGAGCAGTACTTC.

This clonotype occurred a few times. The chain uses TRBV4-1 and TRBJ2-7, with D tentatively TRBD2 (5 bases). Trimming removed 4 bases from V and 2 bases from J, with 15 bases in between. This CDR3 region has 15 residues. The V gene's germline CDR1 is MGHRA and CDR2 YSYEKL. CDR3 sequence: CASSPQRTLTYEQYF. CDR3 nucleotides: TGCGCCAGCAGCCCACAGAGGACTCTAACCTACGAGCAGTACTTC.

This clonotype occurred many times. The V and J genes are TRBV4-1 and TRBJ2-3; 11 nucleotides agree with TRBD2. Germline lookup yields CDR1 MGHRA and CDR2 YSYEKL. The CDR3 length is 16 residues. V was pared by 6 bases and J by 6 bases, with 11 bases of the junction left unmatched. CDR3 sequence reads: CASRDSGRAGGDTQYF. The CDR3, as DNA: TGCGCCAGCAGAGATAGCGGGAGGGCCGGTGGGGATACGCAGTATTTT.

At least ten counts were recorded for this clonotype. V and J are TRBV6-1 and TRBJ1-2; D call uncertain. CDR1 and CDR2 from the germline V gene are MNHNS and SASEGT. V was trimmed by 10 bases and J by 2 bases, leaving 11 bases between them. This CDR3 has 12 amino acids. Here the CDR3 reads CAIPGRNYGYTF. DNA for the CDR3: TGTGCCATTCCGGGCAGGAACTATGGCTACACCTTC.

This clonotype was detected ten times or more. The V call is TRBV29-1, the J call TRBJ2-1; 13 positions match TRBD2. V was pared by 1 base and J by 8 bases, with 8 bases of the junction left unmatched. The CDR3 totals 16 residues. Looked up from germline, CDR1 is SQVTM and CDR2 is ANQGSEA. The CDR3 bases are TGCAGCGTTGAAGGAGGCAGGACTAGCGGGAGCTATGAGCAGTTCTTC. Its protein product is CSVEGGRTSGSYEQFF.

This clonotype was seen repeatedly, ten times or more. The gene calls are TRBV2 and TRBJ1-2; tentative D call: TRBD1 (5 bases). Germline-derived CDR1 and CDR2 are SNHLY and FYNNEI. V shed 2 bases and J shed 0 bases, with 10 bases lying between them. This CDR3 contains 15 residues. The chain's CDR3 is CASSESQGTNYGYTF. CDR3 nucleotide sequence: TGTGCCAGCAGTGAAAGTCAGGGAACTAACTATGGCTACACCTTC.

This clonotype was counted only a few times. The CDR3 reads CASSQVPDNSPLHF. The CDR3 coding sequence is TGCGCCAGCAGCCAAGTTCCAGATAATTCACCCCTCCACTTT. V and J are TRBV4-1 and TRBJ1-6; D ambiguous. The CDR3 length is 14 residues. Germline V gene lookup returns CDR1 MGHRA and CDR2 YSYEKL. V shed 1 base and J shed 5 bases, with 6 bases lying between them.

This clonotype was counted at least ten times. The rearrangement uses TRBV5-1 and TRBJ2-7, with D possibly matching TRBD1 (5 bases). The germline V gene has CDR1 SGHRS and CDR2 YFSETQ. The length of the CDR3 is 18 residues. The V end lost 0 bases, the J end lost 1 base, and 20 bases lay between the germline ends. The CDR3 reads CASSLDFGSGYLSYEQYF. The CDR3 DNA reads TGCGCCAGCAGCTTGGACTTTGGGTCAGGGTACCTATCCTACGAGCAGTACTTC.

The table lists this clonotype with many counts. The chain has TRBV11-3 and TRBJ2-1; D is perhaps TRBD1 (5 bases). The CDR3 covers 12 residues. Looked up from germline, CDR1 is SGHNT and CDR2 is YENEEA. V shed 8 bases and J shed 3 bases, with 8 bases lying between them. The CDR3 here is CASQGSYNEQFF. The CDR3 DNA follows: TGTGCCAGCCAGGGCAGCTACAATGAGCAGTTCTTC.

The table lists this clonotype with many counts. V gene TRBV2 combines with J gene TRBJ1-2; no reliable D call. The CDR3 consists of 14 residues. CDR1 SNHLY and CDR2 FYNNEI come from the germline V gene. Trimming took off 4 bases at V and 0 bases at J, with 9 bases between the two ends. CDR3 in amino acids: CASSVAAANYGYTF. The CDR3 nucleotides are TGTGCCAGCAGTGTTGCAGCAGCTAACTATGGCTACACCTTC.

This clonotype was picked up many times. The V gene is TRBV12-3 or TRBV12-4, the J gene TRBJ2-1; D call uncertain. V dropped 3 bases and J dropped 1 base, with 13 bases sitting between them. The CDR3 has 16 amino acids. CDR3 sequence (DNA): TGTGCCAGCAGTTTTAACTCCCAAAGGTCCTACAATGAGCAGTTCTTC. Translation: CASSFNSQRSYNEQFF.

There are a few counts of this clonotype. The CDR3 region has the DNA TGTGCCAGCAGTACCTACCCTACGCAGTATTTT. Its translation: CASSTYPTQYF. This sequence joins TRBV7-2 and TRBJ2-3; the D is unclear. This CDR3 is 11 amino acids long. CDR1 and CDR2 (germline): SGHTA, FQGNSA. V was shortened by 6 bases and J by 8 bases, with 9 bases between the two germline ends. Filled out from reference TRBV7-2 and TRBJ2-3, the complete variable domain reads GAGVSQSPSNKVTEKGKDVELRCDPISGHTALYWYRQSLGQGLEFLIYFQGNSAPDKSGLPSDRFSAERTGGSVSTLTIQRTQQEDSAVYLCASSTYPTQYFGPGTRLTVL.

This clonotype was seen a few times. The rearrangement links TRBV20-1 to TRBJ2-3, with D unclear. The CDR3 sequence is 15 residues long. V gave up 1 base and J gave up 4 bases, with 15 bases separating them. Germline CDR1 and CDR2: DFQATT and SNEGSKA (reference sequence). The CDR3 protein is CSARAPTTSSDTQYF. CDR3 DNA sequence: TGCAGTGCTAGAGCCCCGACAACCTCCTCAGATACGCAGTATTTT.

This clonotype was recorded at least ten times. The J gene is TRBJ2-1, the V gene TRBV5-1; the match to TRBD2 covers 8 bases. The germline gives CDR1 SGHRS, CDR2 YFSETQ. This CDR3 has 15 amino acids. V gave up 1 base and J gave up 3 bases; unmatched junction bases: 3. The CDR3 DNA reads as TGCGCCAGCAGCTTGCAACTAGCGGACTACAATGAGCAGTTCTTC. It yields the protein CASSLQLADYNEQFF.

This clonotype has just a few counts. The gene calls are TRBV6-1 and TRBJ2-1; TRBD2 matches at 11 bases. The V gene's germline CDR1 is MNHNS and CDR2 SASEGT. CDR3 length: 16 residues. V gave up 6 bases and J gave up 2 bases; unmatched junction bases: 6. The CDR3 spells CASSSRLAGTYNEQFF. In DNA form, the CDR3 reads TGTGCCAGCAGCTCACGACTAGCGGGGACCTACAATGAGCAGTTCTTC.

This clonotype was detected a few times. The rearrangement links TRBV12-3 or TRBV12-4 to TRBJ2-3; 12 nucleotides agree with TRBD2. This CDR3 contains 22 residues. Trimming took 7 bases from V and 5 from J; bases not matched to a gene: 28. The CDR3 nucleotides read TGTGCCAGCATAGACGGTTTCGGGCTTATCATGGGACTAGCGGGTGACGAAGATACGCAGTATTTT. The encoded protein is CASIDGFGLIMGLAGDEDTQYF.

This clonotype appeared many times. The V and J genes are TRBV7-9 and TRBJ2-3; 11 bases agree with TRBD2. With 5 bases clipped from V and 2 bases from J, the junction kept 3 bases outside the gene matches. CDR3 length equals 15 residues. The germline V gene encodes CDR1 SEHNR and CDR2 FQNEAQ (reference sequence). CDR3 nucleotide sequence: TGTGCCAGCAGCCATAGCGGGAGGGCCACAGATACGCAGTATTTT. Protein sequence: CASSHSGRATDTQYF.

This chain uses TRBV30 with TRBJ2-7; 9 nucleotides line up with TRBD1. From germline, CDR1 is GTSNPN and CDR2 SVGIG (reference sequence). Trimming at V came to 8 bases and at J to 5 bases, leaving 13 bases not matched to a gene. This CDR3 spans 14 amino acids. CDR3 loop: CASRNDRGGDEQYF. For the CDR3, the DNA is TGTGCCAGTAGAAATGACAGGGGGGGCGACGAGCAGTACTTC.

The chain links TRBV7-3 to TRBJ2-6; D is undetermined. The germline gives CDR1 SGHTA, CDR2 FQGTGA. Between the trimmed V and J ends, which lost 7 bases and 0 bases, there was a span of 7 bases. This CDR3 has 14 residues. CDR3 coding DNA: TGTGCCAGCAAATTATACTCTGGGGCCAACGTCCTGACTTTC. Translating gives CASKLYSGANVLTF.

The gene calls are TRBV9 and TRBJ1-3; maybe TRBD1 (6 bases). Germline CDR1 reads SGDLS; CDR2 reads YYNGEE. Trimming took off 3 bases at V and 2 bases at J, with 18 bases between the two ends. The length of the CDR3 is 17 residues. The CDR3 DNA is TGTGCCAGCAGCGCGACTCACAGGGTGGGAGCTGGAAACACCATATATTTT. Its translation: CASSATHRVGAGNTIYF.

This clonotype was found many times. V usage is TRBV2 and J usage is TRBJ2-7; 9 nucleotides align to TRBD1. V lost 6 bases to trimming and J lost 6 bases; unmatched junction nucleotides: 6. The CDR3 is 13 amino acids. CDR1 is SNHLY, CDR2 FYNNEI, per germline. The CDR3 nucleotides are TGTGCCAGCAGAGGTGACAGGGGGAGCGAGCAGTACTTC. This codes for CASRGDRGSEQYF.